These T cell receptor beta chains were read from a single sample in a study of early T cells in non-severe SARS-CoV-2 infection. TCRdb re-called the 5' RACE reads through MiXCR, storing one row per CDR3 protein. The sample has tens of thousands of distinct CDR3 sequences; about 12% are singletons. Sample: whole blood. The source is an adult who was a healthcare worker with PCR-confirmed SARS-CoV-2 infection or an uninfected control (not recorded which). The CDR3 runs from the conserved cysteine through the conserved F or W. D genes are given only for firm matches. Clone size appears in some rows only: once, few, many, or a class for an expanded clone.

d_gene: -
v_gene: TRBV29-1
j_gene: TRBJ2-5
abundance: many
CDR3nt: TGCAGCGTTGCCTCTAGCCTGGAGACCCAGTACTTC
CDR3aa: CSVASSLETQYF

d_gene: -
v_gene: TRBV25-1
j_gene: TRBJ1-2
abundance: many
CDR3nt: TGTGCCAGCAGTGATATGAACAGCTATGGCTACACCTTC
CDR3aa: CASSDMNSYGYTF

d_gene: -
v_gene: TRBV3-1
j_gene: TRBJ2-3
abundance: -
CDR3nt: TGTGCCAGCAGCCGCCACGGGGAAGATACGCAGTATTTT
CDR3aa: CASSRHGEDTQYF

d_gene: -
v_gene: TRBV10-1
j_gene: TRBJ2-1
abundance: many
CDR3nt: TGCGCCAGCAGTGAGTCCCTGCTAGTCGGGGAGCAGTTCTTC
CDR3aa: CASSESLLVGEQFF

d_gene: TRBD2
v_gene: TRBV7-8
j_gene: TRBJ2-1
abundance: -
CDR3nt: TGTGCCAGCACACGGGGGACTAGAGCGGGGAATGAGCAGTTCTTC
CDR3aa: CASTRGTRAGNEQFF

d_gene: -
v_gene: TRBV12-3/TRBV12-4
j_gene: TRBJ1-2
abundance: few
CDR3nt: TGTGCCAGCACTAAGACACCGCCTAACTATGGCTACACCTTC
CDR3aa: CASTKTPPNYGYTF

d_gene: TRBD1
v_gene: TRBV7-9
j_gene: TRBJ1-1
abundance: many
CDR3nt: TGTGCCAGCAGCTTAGGGGCGGGACAGGGAGAAGGCACTGAAGCTTTCTTT
CDR3aa: CASSLGAGQGEGTEAFF

d_gene: -
v_gene: TRBV30
j_gene: TRBJ1-2
abundance: -
CDR3nt: TGTGCCTGGAAACCGGATAGGGCACCTACGGGGGCTAACTATGGCTACACCTTC
CDR3aa: CAWKPDRAPTGANYGYTF

d_gene: -
v_gene: TRBV3-1
j_gene: TRBJ2-2
abundance: -
CDR3nt: TGTGCCAGCAGCCGCCTTGAGACCGGGGAGCTGTTTTTT
CDR3aa: CASSRLETGELFF

d_gene: TRBD2
v_gene: TRBV25-1
j_gene: TRBJ2-1
abundance: -
CDR3nt: TGTGCCAGCAGTAACGCGGGGGGATTCTACAATGAGCAGTTCTTC
CDR3aa: CASSNAGGFYNEQFF

d_gene: -
v_gene: TRBV6-4
j_gene: TRBJ2-3
abundance: -
CDR3nt: TGTGCCAGCAGTGACTCATGGGGATCAGATACGCAGTATTTT
CDR3aa: CASSDSWGSDTQYF

d_gene: TRBD1
v_gene: TRBV30
j_gene: TRBJ1-5
abundance: -
CDR3nt: TGTGCCTGGGGGACAGGTGAGAATCAGCCCCAGCATTTT
CDR3aa: CAWGTGENQPQHF

d_gene: TRBD1
v_gene: TRBV3-1
j_gene: TRBJ1-2
abundance: many
CDR3nt: TGTGCCAGCAGCCCCCCCACGACAGGGTATGGCTACACCTTC
CDR3aa: CASSPPTTGYGYTF

d_gene: -
v_gene: TRBV5-1
j_gene: TRBJ1-5
abundance: many
CDR3nt: TGCGCCAGCAGCTCGGAGGGGGATCAGCCCCAGCATTTT
CDR3aa: CASSSEGDQPQHF

d_gene: -
v_gene: TRBV12-3/TRBV12-4
j_gene: TRBJ2-2
abundance: -
CDR3nt: TGTGCCAGCAGCCCGCGCCTCGGGAACGGGGAGCTGTTTTTT
CDR3aa: CASSPRLGNGELFF

d_gene: TRBD1
v_gene: TRBV6-5
j_gene: TRBJ2-7
abundance: few
CDR3nt: TGTGCCAGCAGTTACCAAACTACGACAGGGGGCTCCTACGAGCAGTACTTC
CDR3aa: CASSYQTTTGGSYEQYF

d_gene: -
v_gene: TRBV7-2
j_gene: TRBJ1-1
abundance: many
CDR3nt: TGTGCCAGCAGCTTATCGTCATTCAACACTGAAGCTTTCTTT
CDR3aa: CASSLSSFNTEAFF

d_gene: -
v_gene: TRBV24-1
j_gene: TRBJ1-1
abundance: many
CDR3nt: TGTGCCACCAGTGATTTGGGCCACAGGGAAGGTCACACTGAAGCTTTCTTT
CDR3aa: CATSDLGHREGHTEAFF

d_gene: -
v_gene: TRBV7-2
j_gene: TRBJ2-1
abundance: -
CDR3nt: TGTGCCAGCAGCTTGTCTATACGGGACACCTGGAGCTCCTACAATGAGCAGTTCTTC
CDR3aa: CASSLSIRDTWSSYNEQFF

d_gene: -
v_gene: TRBV7-9
j_gene: TRBJ2-7
abundance: many
CDR3nt: TGTGCCAGCAGCCACCGCAGGGCAGTAAGCTCCTACGAGCAGTACTTC
CDR3aa: CASSHRRAVSSYEQYF

d_gene: TRBD1
v_gene: TRBV5-4
j_gene: TRBJ2-1
abundance: many
CDR3nt: TGTGCCAGCAGCTCCCCAGGGGGCGGAGAGCAGTTCTTC
CDR3aa: CASSSPGGGEQFF

d_gene: -
v_gene: TRBV9
j_gene: TRBJ2-2
abundance: many
CDR3nt: TGTGCCAGCAGCGTAGAGCTGAGGGGGGCCGGGGAGCTGTTTTTT
CDR3aa: CASSVELRGAGELFF

d_gene: -
v_gene: TRBV11-2
j_gene: TRBJ2-3
abundance: -
CDR3nt: TGTGCCAGCAGCCTCTTTCGAACAGATACGCAGTATTTT
CDR3aa: CASSLFRTDTQYF

d_gene: -
v_gene: TRBV5-4
j_gene: TRBJ2-2
abundance: -
CDR3nt: TGTGCCAGCAGCTTGTCCAGGGAGGCCGGGGAGCTGTTTTTT
CDR3aa: CASSLSREAGELFF

d_gene: -
v_gene: TRBV11-2
j_gene: TRBJ2-5
abundance: few
CDR3nt: TGTGCCAGCAGCTTAGTTGGAGGGGTAGAGACCCAGTACTTC
CDR3aa: CASSLVGGVETQYF

d_gene: -
v_gene: TRBV10-3
j_gene: TRBJ1-1
abundance: -
CDR3nt: TGTGCCATCAGTGACAGGCCGGGCACTGAAGCTTTCTTT
CDR3aa: CAISDRPGTEAFF

d_gene: TRBD1
v_gene: TRBV5-4
j_gene: TRBJ2-7
abundance: -
CDR3nt: TGTGCCAGCAGCGGATACCGGGACAGGGGACTGAGAGAGCAGTACTTC
CDR3aa: CASSGYRDRGLREQYF

d_gene: -
v_gene: TRBV27
j_gene: TRBJ1-2
abundance: -
CDR3nt: TGTGCCAGTCTTTCCAGGGAGGACACTAACTATGGCTACACCTTC
CDR3aa: CASLSREDTNYGYTF

d_gene: -
v_gene: TRBV5-4
j_gene: TRBJ1-1
abundance: many
CDR3nt: TGTGCCAGCAGCTTGGCCCAGGGACTCCTGAACACTGAAGCTTTCTTT
CDR3aa: CASSLAQGLLNTEAFF

d_gene: -
v_gene: TRBV24-1
j_gene: TRBJ2-1
abundance: many
CDR3nt: TGTGCCACCAGTGATTCTCAGAGGAATGAGCAGTTCTTC
CDR3aa: CATSDSQRNEQFF

d_gene: -
v_gene: TRBV6-6
j_gene: TRBJ1-1
abundance: -
CDR3nt: TGTGCCAGCAGTTTTGTCAGAAACACTGAAGCTTTCTTT
CDR3aa: CASSFVRNTEAFF

d_gene: -
v_gene: TRBV15
j_gene: TRBJ2-7
abundance: few
CDR3nt: TGTGCCACCAGCAGAGATGGCTGGAACGAGCAGTACTTC
CDR3aa: CATSRDGWNEQYF

d_gene: -
v_gene: TRBV20-1
j_gene: TRBJ1-4
abundance: once
CDR3nt: TGCAGTGCTCAGGAACCAGGGATAAATGAAAAACTGTTTTTT
CDR3aa: CSAQEPGINEKLFF

d_gene: -
v_gene: TRBV19
j_gene: TRBJ2-2
abundance: many
CDR3nt: TGTGCCAGTAGTCCTAGCTTTAACACCGGGGAGCTGTTTTTT
CDR3aa: CASSPSFNTGELFF

d_gene: -
v_gene: TRBV6-1
j_gene: TRBJ2-7
abundance: few
CDR3nt: TGTGCCAGCAGTGAAGCGGGTCACTACGAGCAGTACTTC
CDR3aa: CASSEAGHYEQYF

d_gene: -
v_gene: TRBV5-4
j_gene: TRBJ2-5
abundance: -
CDR3nt: TGTGCCAGCAGCTTTGCGGGGATTGAGGAGACCCAGTACTTC
CDR3aa: CASSFAGIEETQYF

d_gene: -
v_gene: TRBV2
j_gene: TRBJ2-5
abundance: -
CDR3nt: TGTGCCAGCACTGCTAGGGGCCCCCCGGTGGAGACCCAGTACTTC
CDR3aa: CASTARGPPVETQYF

d_gene: -
v_gene: TRBV6-4
j_gene: TRBJ1-2
abundance: -
CDR3nt: TGTGCCAGCAGTGAAGGGCAGATAAATGGCTACACCTTC
CDR3aa: CASSEGQINGYTF

d_gene: TRBD2
v_gene: TRBV25-1
j_gene: TRBJ2-7
abundance: few
CDR3nt: TGTGCCAGCGTCGAGACTAGCGGGCTATCCTACGAGCAGTACTTC
CDR3aa: CASVETSGLSYEQYF

d_gene: TRBD1
v_gene: TRBV7-2
j_gene: TRBJ1-4
abundance: -
CDR3nt: TGTGCCAGCAGCCGACAACAGGGGGCCCGGGAAAAACTGTTTTTT
CDR3aa: CASSRQQGAREKLFF

d_gene: -
v_gene: TRBV19
j_gene: TRBJ2-2
abundance: few
CDR3nt: TGTGCCAGTAGCGGACCCATCCATCGCCGACCGGAGCTGTTTTTT
CDR3aa: CASSGPIHRRPELFF

d_gene: TRBD1
v_gene: TRBV4-3
j_gene: TRBJ2-1
abundance: few
CDR3nt: TGCGCCAGCAGCCAAGACCCCACAGGGGGCAATGAGCAGTTCTTC
CDR3aa: CASSQDPTGGNEQFF

d_gene: -
v_gene: TRBV30
j_gene: TRBJ2-2
abundance: many
CDR3nt: TGTGCCTCTCCGACGTTGGGCGGTACACCCGGGGAGCTGTTTTTT
CDR3aa: CASPTLGGTPGELFF

d_gene: -
v_gene: TRBV6-6
j_gene: TRBJ1-6
abundance: many
CDR3nt: TGTGCCAGCAGTTACGAGAGACAGCCAAATTCACCCCTCCACTTT
CDR3aa: CASSYERQPNSPLHF

d_gene: -
v_gene: TRBV5-1
j_gene: TRBJ1-2
abundance: -
CDR3nt: TGCGCCAGCAGCCGCGAGGGAAATTATGGCTACACCTTC
CDR3aa: CASSREGNYGYTF

d_gene: -
v_gene: TRBV7-2
j_gene: TRBJ2-3
abundance: few
CDR3nt: TGTGCCAGCAGCTTAGTCTTTCGAGATACGCAGTATTTT
CDR3aa: CASSLVFRDTQYF

d_gene: TRBD1
v_gene: TRBV7-6
j_gene: TRBJ2-1
abundance: -
CDR3nt: TGTGCCAGCAGCTCGACAGGGGCGACCTACAATGAGCAGTTCTTC
CDR3aa: CASSSTGATYNEQFF

d_gene: TRBD1
v_gene: TRBV20-1
j_gene: TRBJ2-2
abundance: many
CDR3nt: TGCAGTGCTAAAAAGGGACAGTCAGACACCGGGGAGCTGTTTTTT
CDR3aa: CSAKKGQSDTGELFF

d_gene: -
v_gene: TRBV6-5
j_gene: TRBJ1-1
abundance: many
CDR3nt: TGTGCCAGTATGTACGTCACTGAAGCTTTCTTT
CDR3aa: CASMYVTEAFF

d_gene: -
v_gene: TRBV7-9
j_gene: TRBJ2-3
abundance: -
CDR3nt: TGTGCCAGCAGCAGACAAGTGGCAGATACGCAGTATTTT
CDR3aa: CASSRQVADTQYF

d_gene: -
v_gene: TRBV10-3
j_gene: TRBJ1-1
abundance: -
CDR3nt: TGTGCCATCACCGGGGAAGGGGGTAGGGAGAACACTGAAGCTTTCTTT
CDR3aa: CAITGEGGRENTEAFF